Listed here are 30 T cell receptor beta chains from one sample, sequenced in a study (dated by TCRdb to 2015 to 2017). The protocol used for the library was 5' RACE. The sequencer was an Illumina MiSeq. TCRdb reanalyzed the raw reads on its own, using fastp at Q25 for trimming and MiXCR for clone calling, and kept in-frame beta chains. When rows share a CDR3 protein, they turn into one entry using the most common DNA and genes. The sample data list about 11,000 distinct CDR3 sequences, and around 52% of these were observed just once. In total, the top ten clones hold roughly 12% of the sample. The sequencing input was tumor-infiltrating naive CD4+ T cells sorted from the breast tumor. The cell subset or site label here, explained by the study, means: naive CD4+ T cells, CD4+CD45RA+CD25-. These receptors originate from a female donor with breast cancer.

This clonotype has more than one count but fewer than ten. V gene TRBV20-1 combines with J gene TRBJ2-1; D not resolved. The CDR3 loop spans 13 amino acids. Per the germline V gene, CDR1 is DFQATT and CDR2 is SNEGSKA (reference sequence). Trimming pared 3 bases from V and 0 bases from J, leaving 6 bases between. The CDR3 DNA reads as TGCAGTGCTAGTAGGAGCTCCTACAATGAGCAGTTCTTC. It codes for CSASRSSYNEQFF.

The CDR3 reads CASSRLGPTTDTQYF. CDR3 coding DNA: TGTGCCAGCAGCAGGCTGGGACCAACTACAGATACGCAGTATTTT. This chain links TRBV5-6 with TRBJ2-3, with D perhaps assigned TRBD1 or TRBD2 (5 bases each). This CDR3 has 15 amino acids. Looked up from germline, CDR1 is SGHDT and CDR2 is YYEEEE. Trimming pared 4 bases from V and 3 bases from J, leaving 15 bases between.

The rearrangement uses TRBV7-9 and TRBJ2-1; 8 bases line up with TRBD2. Germline V gene lookup returns CDR1 SEHNR and CDR2 FQNEAQ (reference sequence). V dropped 5 bases and J dropped 9; count of bases not matched to a gene: 15. The CDR3 extends over 16 amino acids. CDR3 loop: CASSARTSSRWGEQFF. Here the CDR3 DNA reads TGTGCCAGCAGCGCTAGGACTAGCTCCCGCTGGGGTGAGCAGTTCTTC.

In this sample, this clonotype is medium-sized. The rearrangement joins TRBV12-3 or TRBV12-4 to TRBJ1-1; D call uncertain. Trimming left V 1 base short and J 8 bases short, with 5 bases between. The CDR3 has 11 amino acids. The CDR3 DNA reads as TGTGCCAGCAGTTTAGGTCTCGAAGCTTTCTTT. Protein product: CASSLGLEAFF.

The V and J genes are TRBV29-1 and TRBJ1-1; D possibly corresponds to TRBD1 (6 bases). The CDR3 is made up of 11 amino acids. The germline V and J ends were trimmed by 5 bases and 4 bases, with 8 bases remaining between them. The germline gives CDR1 SQVTM, CDR2 ANQGSEA. CDR3 region: CSVTGTTEAFF. The CDR3 bases are TGCAGCGTTACAGGGACCACTGAAGCTTTCTTT.

Worth noting for this clonotype: Just one base apart from a much larger clone, this may be a read error. V and J are TRBV7-2 and TRBJ2-1; D is perhaps TRBD1 (6 bases). The CDR3 has 14 residues. Germline CDR1 SGHTA, CDR2 FQGNSA. CDR3 in DNA: TGTGTCAGCAGCCGACAGGATAACTACAATGAGCAGTTCTTC. It yields the protein CVSSRQDNYNEQFF.

The genes are TRBV9 and TRBJ1-5; TRBD1 matches at 10 bases. The V gene's germline CDR1 is SGDLS and CDR2 YYNGEE. The CDR3 has 16 residues. V shed 4 bases, J shed 7 bases, and the junction held 11 bases outside the gene matches. CDR3 sequence (DNA): TGTGCCAGCAGCTTCTCAGGGACAGGGGTCCAACAGCCCCAGCATTTT. Translation gives CASSFSGTGVQQPQHF.

This clonotype has just a few counts. The rearrangement links TRBV11-2 to TRBJ2-1; 10 bases are a match to TRBD2. The CDR3 sequence is 15 residues long. The J segment lost 3 bases and the V segment lost 1 base, leaving 0 bases of the junction unmatched. Germline loops: CDR1 SGHAT, CDR2 FQNNGV. The CDR3 reads CASSLVAGGYNEQFF. CDR3 in DNA: TGTGCCAGCAGCTTAGTAGCGGGAGGCTACAATGAGCAGTTCTTC.

V usage is TRBV12-3 or TRBV12-4 and J usage is TRBJ1-3; D unclear. CDR3 size: 14 residues. V lost 6 bases to trimming and J lost 0 bases, with 9 bases between them. The CDR3 loop is CASRPTASGNTIYF. CDR3 coding DNA: TGTGCCAGCAGACCCACAGCCTCTGGAAACACCATATATTTT.

The chain carries TRBV9 and TRBJ2-1; D call uncertain. The V end was cut by 4 bases, the J end by 9 bases, with 26 bases between. Germline CDR1 reads SGDLS; CDR2 reads YYNGEE. The length of the CDR3 is 17 residues. CDR3 DNA sequence: TGTGCCAGCAGCCCGACCCTCCTAGGATCTAGTTGGGGTGAGCAGTTCTTC. It specifies CASSPTLLGSSWGEQFF.

This CDR3 reads CASSLTGEGIDNGYTF. CDR3 coding DNA: TGCGCCAGCAGCTTAACAGGGGAAGGAATCGACAATGGCTACACCTTC. The rearrangement joins TRBV5-1 to TRBJ1-2; 7 nucleotides align to TRBD1. CDR3 length: 16 residues. CDR1 and CDR2 from the germline V gene are SGHRS and YFSETQ. J lost 6 bases, V lost 2 bases, and 13 bases had no gene match.

This sequence joins TRBV4-1 and TRBJ1-2; D remains unclear. This CDR3 has 15 amino acids. With 1 base removed from V and 3 bases from J, the gap between germline ends came to 12 bases. The germline V gene encodes CDR1 MGHRA and CDR2 YSYEKL. The CDR3 loop is CASSQVQGRYYGYTF. The CDR3 bases are TGCGCCAGCAGCCAAGTCCAAGGACGGTACTATGGCTACACCTTC.

By sample share, this clonotype is medium-sized (0.01 to 0.1%). The J gene is TRBJ2-7, the V gene TRBV10-3; TRBD1 might be the D (5 bases). V lost 3 bases and J 0 bases, leaving 12 bases between the germline ends. The CDR3 runs 15 residues. Germline V CDR1 and CDR2: ENHRY, SYGVKD. This CDR3 is CAISEHTGSSYEQYV. The CDR3 coding sequence is TGTGCCATCAGTGAACACACAGGTAGCTCCTACGAGCAGTACGTC.

In this sample, this clonotype turned up a few times. V gene TRBV29-1 combines with J gene TRBJ2-6; TRBD2 is a possible D gene (6 bases). The CDR3 consists of 14 residues. The germline CDR1 and CDR2 sequences are SQVTM and ANQGSEA. V was pared by 2 bases and J by 4 bases, with 9 bases between. CDR3 nucleotide sequence: TGCAGCGTTGAATCGGGGGTAGGGGCCAACGTCCTGACTTTC. Its protein product is CSVESGVGANVLTF.

The chain combines TRBV20-1 with TRBJ1-2; D remains unclear. The CDR3 runs 13 residues. V gave up 3 bases and J gave up 5 bases, with 13 bases separating them. CDR1 is DFQATT and CDR2 is SNEGSKA in the germline V gene (reference sequence). CDR3 sequence reads: CSASVPGEYGYTF. The CDR3 DNA reads TGCAGTGCTAGTGTCCCGGGAGAGTATGGCTACACCTTC.

The table lists this clonotype with a few counts. The chain links TRBV28 to TRBJ2-3; 8 nucleotides line up with TRBD2. The CDR3 sequence is 15 residues long. Looked up from germline, CDR1 is MDHEN and CDR2 is SYDVKM. V dropped 7 bases and J dropped 0; count of bases not matched to a gene: 6. This CDR3 is CASTSLAGSTDTQYF. The CDR3, as DNA: TGTGCCAGCACGTCCCTAGCGGGCAGCACAGATACGCAGTATTTT.

This clonotype appeared a single time. The chain combines TRBV11-2 with TRBJ2-5; D is ambiguous. V was trimmed by 4 bases and J by 5 bases, leaving 11 bases between them. This CDR3 contains 13 residues. Germline-derived CDR1 and CDR2 are SGHAT and FQNNGV. The CDR3 protein is CASSYGDWETQYF. The CDR3 DNA reads as TGTGCCAGCAGCTATGGGGATTGGGAGACCCAGTACTTC.

This chain links TRBV10-3 with TRBJ2-4; the match to TRBD2 covers 7 bases. Trimming cost V 3 bases and J 3 bases; bases outside gene matches: 5. The CDR3 spans 15 residues. Germline V lookup: CDR1 ENHRY, CDR2 SYGVKD. The CDR3 reads CAISDGGSIKNIQYF. In nucleotides, the CDR3 is TGTGCCATCAGTGATGGCGGGAGCATCAAAAACATTCAGTACTTC.

The rearrangement uses TRBV7-2 and TRBJ1-2; 10 bases fit TRBD1. This CDR3 spans 17 amino acids. Looked up from germline, CDR1 is SGHTA and CDR2 is FQGNSA. V trimming: 2 bases; J trimming: 6 bases; junction bases outside the gene matches: 12. CDR3 sequence reads: CASSLSGQGIWGDGYTF. CDR3 DNA sequence: TGTGCCAGCAGCTTATCGGGACAGGGGATATGGGGGGATGGCTACACCTTC.

This chain joins TRBV3-1 and TRBJ2-7; 9 bases line up with TRBD2. V lost 3 bases to trimming and J lost 4 bases; unmatched junction nucleotides: 4. The germline CDR1 and CDR2 sequences are LGHDT and YNNKEL (reference sequence). The CDR3 runs to 14 residues. CDR3 residues: CASSHAGGIYEQYF. DNA of the CDR3: TGTGCCAGCAGCCACGCGGGAGGGATTTACGAGCAGTACTTC.

With regard to this clonotype: This may arise from a read error, as a much more abundant clone is one base away. This is likely a read error, given that the CDR3 carries no conserved phenylalanine or tryptophan at its end. The chain uses TRBV11-2 and TRBJ2-1; 9 bases align to TRBD2. V gave up 3 bases and J gave up 2 bases; unmatched junction bases: 2. This CDR3 has 15 amino acids. Germline CDR1 SGHAT, CDR2 FQNNGV. CDR3 in amino acids: CASSFSGRTYNEQFI. For the CDR3, the DNA is TGTGCCAGCAGCTTTAGCGGGAGAACCTACAATGAGCAGTTCATC.

J is TRBJ2-7 and V is TRBV7-2; TRBD1 aligns across 7 bases. This CDR3 contains 13 residues. The germline gives CDR1 SGHTA, CDR2 FQGNSA. The junction had 2 bases not matched to a gene; V was cut back by 3 bases and J by 3 bases. The CDR3 DNA sequence: TGTGCCAGCAGCTTTGGACAGGTCTACGAGCAGTACGTC. Translation gives CASSFGQVYEQYV.

The chain employs TRBV7-2 and TRBJ2-3, with D unresolved. Germline CDR1 and CDR2: SGHTA and FQGNSA. With 2 bases removed from V and 4 bases from J, the gap between germline ends came to 7 bases. CDR3 length: 13 amino acids. The CDR3 sequence is CASSLFSPDTQYF. CDR3 coding DNA: TGTGCCAGCAGCTTATTTAGCCCAGATACGCAGTATTTT. The complete variable domain, with remaining parts taken from reference TRBV7-2 and TRBJ2-3, reads GAGVSQSPSNKVTEKGKDVELRCDPISGHTALYWYRQSLGQGLEFLIYFQGNSAPDKSGLPSDRFSAERTGGSVSTLTIQRTQQEDSAVYLCASSLFSPDTQYFGPGTRLTVL.

Comment on this clonotype: Because the CDR3 is missing its conserved closing phenylalanine or tryptophan, this is likely a read error. The rearrangement uses TRBV6-2 or TRBV6-3 and TRBJ1-3, with D possibly matching TRBD1 (6 bases). The germline CDR1 and CDR2 sequences are MNHEY and SVGEGT. The CDR3 spans 14 residues. The V end lost 7 bases, the J end lost 3 bases, and 13 bases lay between the germline ends. CDR3: CASTNGGLGNTIYL. CDR3 nucleotide sequence: TGTGCCAGCACCAACGGGGGCCTTGGAAACACCATATATCTT.

J is TRBJ2-7 and V is TRBV18, with D perhaps TRBD2 (6 bases). The germline V gene has CDR1 KGHSH and CDR2 LQKENI. Trimming stripped 6 bases from V and 0 bases from J, with 18 bases between. CDR3 length: 16 residues. The CDR3 DNA sequence: TGTGCCAGCTCCCTCTCCTCGGGACTCCTCTCCTACGAGCAGTACTTC. Its protein is CASSLSSGLLSYEQYF.

The gene calls are TRBV27 and TRBJ2-1, with D tentatively TRBD1 or TRBD2 (6 bases each). The V end was cut by 4 bases, the J end by 5 bases, with 15 bases between. The CDR3 is 15 residues long. The germline V gene encodes CDR1 MNHEY and CDR2 SMNVEV (reference sequence). The CDR3 region is CASSSYGGLDNEQFF. CDR3 coding DNA: TGTGCCAGCAGTTCATACGGGGGCTTGGACAATGAGCAGTTCTTC.

The chain combines TRBV6-1 with TRBJ2-1; 8 bases are a match to TRBD1. CDR1 and CDR2 (germline): MNHNS, SASEGT. This CDR3 has 13 residues. Trimming removed 4 bases from V and 8 bases from J; junction bases left unmatched: 4. The CDR3 loop reads CASSAGGRDEQFF. The CDR3 region has the DNA TGTGCCAGCAGTGCAGGGGGCAGGGATGAGCAGTTCTTC.

V gene TRBV5-1 combines with J gene TRBJ2-1; 7 bases match TRBD2. V lost 3 bases and J lost 6; bases outside the gene matches: 21. From germline, CDR1 is SGHRS and CDR2 YFSETQ. The CDR3 has 19 amino acids. CDR3 bases: TGCGCCAGCAGCTACGTTGTCCCCTTCGGGGGGAGGGGTCCCAATGAGCAGTTCTTC. The encoded protein is CASSYVVPFGGRGPNEQFF.

The genes are TRBV20-1 and TRBJ2-7, with D hard to call. Germline CDR1 is DFQATT and CDR2 is SNEGSKA (reference sequence). The CDR3 length is 12 residues. With 4 bases removed from V and 0 bases from J, the gap between germline ends came to 7 bases. The DNA for the CDR3 is TGCAGTGCTACCTACGGCTCCTACGAGCAGTACTTC. This translates into CSATYGSYEQYF.

In nucleotides, the CDR3 is TGTGCCAGCAGTTCGAATGAACAGGGGAGAGGGACTGAAGCTTTCTTT. This gives the protein CASSSNEQGRGTEAFF. The rearrangement links TRBV12-3 or TRBV12-4 to TRBJ1-1; the match to TRBD1 covers 7 bases. With 4 bases clipped from V and 5 bases from J, the junction kept 13 bases outside the gene matches. The CDR3 is made up of 16 amino acids.